The clone carrying this TCR beta chain was counted a few times. The entry originates in a study of spatial heterogeneity in lung cancer. This sample's time point: blood at routine non-recurrence follow-up after resection. TCRdb processed the 5' RACE reads anew with MiXCR; each CDR3 protein has one entry. The table has 35,000 to 45,000 distinct CDR3 sequences, approximately 22% seen once. The germline CDR1 and CDR2 sequences are MGHRA and YSYEKL. The length of the CDR3 is 13 residues. V was trimmed by 1 base and J by 11 bases, leaving 14 bases between them. The chain joins TRBV4-1 to TRBJ1-1; weak D call: TRBD1 (5 bases). This receptor was taken from a female donor with early-stage non-small cell lung cancer. The material sequenced was PBMCs, taken at follow-up. CDR3 coding DNA: TGCGCCAGCAGCCAAGTTTCGTCCGGGGGGGCTTTCTTT. As protein: CASSQVSSGGAFF.